The 9 T cell receptor beta chains reported below all come from one sample, sequenced in a study of blood T cell repertoires in COVID-19 (dated by TCRdb to about 2020). The method was the immunoSEQ multiplex PCR assay. The source is immuneACCESS, and TCRdb retained only in-frame sequences with V and J called. Part of the clones is not carried over; for the studies checked, unresolved V genes explain less than half of this, and the remainder is unexplained. The sample table contains 150,000 or so clones; only one count was recorded for around four fifths of them. The ten largest clones capture 22% of the sample. Sequencing was performed on peripheral blood. These receptors all come from a woman older than 75 with acute or convalescent COVID-19.

This chain links TRBV7-8 with TRBJ2-1, with D tentatively TRBD1 (6 bases). This CDR3 contains 13 residues. The germline V and J ends were trimmed by 5 bases and 4 bases, with 9 bases remaining between them. Germline values: CDR1 SGHVS, CDR2 FQNEAQ. This CDR3 is CASSHGQYNEQFF. CDR3 in DNA: TGTGCCAGCAGCCACGGACAGTACAATGAGCAGTTCTTC.

Comments on this clone: Germline is not matched at one junction end, which may reflect a read error. The genes are TRBV7-7 and TRBJ2-5; D is perhaps TRBD2 (6 bases). The CDR3 totals 16 residues. CDR1 and CDR2 (germline): SSHAT, FNYEAQ (reference sequence). Here the CDR3 reads CASSLAWTRSQETQYF. The CDR3 nucleotides are TGTGCCAGCAGCCTAGCGTGGACACGATCCCAAGAGACCCAGTACTTC. Supplemented by reference TRBV7-7 and TRBJ2-5, the full variable domain reads GAGVSQSPRYKVTKRGQDVTLRCDPISSHATLYWYQQALGQGPEFLTYFNYEAQPDKSGLPSDRFSAERPEGSISTLTIQRTEQRDSAMYRCASSLAWTRSQETQYFGPGTRLLVL.

The chain joins TRBV6-5 to TRBJ2-1, with 11 positions matching TRBD2. The CDR3 is made up of 15 amino acids. The V and J ends lost 4 bases and 3 bases, in that order; junction bases with no gene match: 2. Germline V gene data show CDR1 as MNHEY and CDR2 as SVGAGI. CDR3 nucleotide sequence: TGTGCCAGCAGTTTTAGCGGGGGGGACTACAATGAGCAGTTCTTC. Encoded protein: CASSFSGGDYNEQFF.

The V gene is TRBV5-8, the J gene TRBJ1-4; possible D gene TRBD1, 6 bases. Germline assignment: CDR1 SGHTS and CDR2 YDEGEE. V was clipped by 0 bases and J by 8 bases, with 17 bases between them. The CDR3 totals 16 residues. CDR3 DNA sequence: TGTGCCAGCAGCTTGGAGATACAGGGTATAGTCGAAAAACTGTTTTTT. Its translation: CASSLEIQGIVEKLFF.

The V gene is TRBV3-1 (or the pseudogene TRBV3-2), the J gene TRBJ2-1, with 12 bases identical to TRBD2. The CDR3 is 18 amino acids. V trimming: 2 bases; J trimming: 5 bases; junction bases outside the gene matches: 10. Germline CDR1 LGHDT, CDR2 YNNKEL (reference sequence). CDR3 bases: TGTGCCAGCAGCCAACTCCTCCGGACTAGCGGGACCCACAATGAGCAGTTCTTC. Residues: CASSQLLRTSGTHNEQFF.

This chain connects TRBV4-1 to TRBJ1-1; tentative D call: TRBD1 (6 bases). Trimming took off 4 bases at V and 0 bases at J, with 15 bases between the two ends. The CDR3 sequence is 16 residues long. Looked up from germline, CDR1 is MGHRA and CDR2 is YSYEKL. Written as DNA, the CDR3 is TGCGCCAGCAGCCCTCGACAGGCTCTGGTGAACACTGAAGCTTTCTTT. Amino acid sequence: CASSPRQALVNTEAFF.

There are a few counts of this clone. The chain combines TRBV29-1 with TRBJ2-7; D might be TRBD1 (7 bases). This CDR3 has 12 amino acids. V was shortened by 6 bases and J by 4 bases, with 13 bases between the two germline ends. Germline CDR1 is SQVTM and CDR2 is ANQGSEA. The chain's CDR3 is CSVRGERYEQYF. For the CDR3, the DNA is TGCAGCGTCAGGGGGGAAAGGTACGAGCAGTACTTC.

J is TRBJ2-1 and V is TRBV3-1 (or the pseudogene TRBV3-2); perhaps TRBD2 as D (5 bases). Per germline, CDR1 LGHDT and CDR2 YNNKEL (reference sequence). V was clipped by 1 base and J by 7 bases, with 14 bases between them. The CDR3 is made up of 15 amino acids. The chain's CDR3 is CASSQGEGWENEQFF. The DNA for the CDR3 is TGTGCCAGCAGCCAAGGGGAAGGCTGGGAGAATGAGCAGTTCTTC.

The chain combines TRBV7-8 with TRBJ1-2; D gene uncertain. V lost 3 bases and J lost 2, with 4 bases in between. This CDR3 comprises 12 residues. The germline V gene has CDR1 SGHVS and CDR2 FQNEAQ. As DNA, the CDR3 is TGTGCCAGCAGCTTGCAGAACTATGGCTACACCTTC. Translation gives CASSLQNYGYTF.